One and the same sample provided the 13 T cell receptor beta chains below, sequenced in a study of T cells after yellow fever vaccination. MiXCR, run by TCRdb on the 5' RACE reads, gives a single entry per CDR3 protein. The data contain around 180,000 distinct CDR3 sequences, roughly 6.2% of them seen just once; the ten biggest clones take up less than 3.5%. Sample: CD4+ T cells sorted from PBMCs, taken on the day of the first yellow fever vaccination. The receptor set was obtained from a man aged 18 to 29 who received the YFV17D yellow fever vaccine.

In this sample, this clonotype turned up a few times. The chain has TRBV10-2 and TRBJ2-6; D unclear. Between the trimmed V and J ends, which lost 5 bases and 0 bases, there was a span of 8 bases. CDR1 is WSHSY and CDR2 is SAAADI in the germline V gene. The CDR3 spans 15 residues. CDR3 in DNA: TGCGCCAGCAGTTTAGTTCACTCTGGGGCCAACGTCCTGACTTTC. This translates into CASSLVHSGANVLTF.

This clonotype was counted only a few times. V is TRBV20-1 and J is TRBJ2-2; tentative D call: TRBD1 (5 bases). V lost 6 bases to trimming and J lost 3 bases, with 14 bases between them. The CDR3 is 14 amino acids. The germline gives CDR1 DFQATT, CDR2 SNEGSKA (reference sequence). The CDR3 coding sequence is TGCAGTGCCTCAGGGAAGAAAGACACCGGGGAGCTGTTTTTT. It specifies CSASGKKDTGELFF.

This clonotype has a count of ten or more. The rearrangement links TRBV4-1 to TRBJ2-1; D is unresolved. The CDR3 sequence is 16 residues long. The V and J ends lost 1 base and 0 bases respectively, with 10 bases between them. Germline V lookup: CDR1 MGHRA, CDR2 YSYEKL. This CDR3 is CASSQVDIISYNEQFF. DNA of the CDR3: TGCGCCAGCAGCCAAGTCGACATTATCTCCTACAATGAGCAGTTCTTC.

This clonotype was seen repeatedly, ten times or more. The rearrangement uses TRBV11-3 and TRBJ2-7, with TRBD2 as a possible D gene (5 bases). The CDR3 is made up of 17 amino acids. Per germline, CDR1 SGHNT and CDR2 YENEEA. Deletions cut 4 bases from V and 6 bases from J, with 25 bases between. The CDR3 sequence: CASSSHVLLGLALEQYV. CDR3 nucleotide sequence: TGTGCCAGCAGCTCTCACGTTTTATTAGGACTTGCACTCGAGCAGTACGTC.

The DNA for the CDR3 is TGTGCCAGCAGAAGGGGGGTCTACAATGAGCAGTTCTTC. Translation gives CASRRGVYNEQFF. The chain uses TRBV27 and TRBJ2-1; possibly TRBD1 or TRBD2 for D (6 bases each). Trimming took 6 bases from V and 3 from J, leaving 9 bases between them. CDR3 length: 13 residues. Germline V gives CDR1 MNHEY, CDR2 SMNVEV (reference sequence).

This clonotype was found many times. The gene calls are TRBV7-2 and TRBJ1-4; D is undetermined. Germline V gives CDR1 SGHTA, CDR2 FQGNSA. V was shortened by 3 bases and J by 7 bases, with 9 bases between the two germline ends. There are 13 residues in the CDR3. Here the CDR3 reads CASSFKGSEKLFF. DNA for the CDR3: TGTGCCAGCAGCTTTAAGGGTAGTGAAAAACTGTTTTTT.

The chain combines TRBV5-1 with TRBJ2-1, with D perhaps given as TRBD1 or TRBD2 (5 bases each). CDR3 size: 15 residues. Trimming left V 3 bases short and J 2 bases short, with 12 bases between. Germline V gene lookup returns CDR1 SGHRS and CDR2 YFSETQ. The CDR3 DNA sequence: TGCGCCAGCAGCTCTAGAGGGGAAACCTACAATGAGCAGTTCTTC. It translates to CASSSRGETYNEQFF.

This clonotype was seen many times. CDR3 sequence: CASSSDSTDTQYF. CDR3 DNA sequence: TGCGCCAGCAGCTCGGACAGCACAGATACGCAGTATTTT. The chain has TRBV5-1 and TRBJ2-3; D is undetermined. The V end lost 3 bases, the J end lost 0 bases, and 5 bases lay between the germline ends. The CDR3 totals 13 residues. The germline V gene encodes CDR1 SGHRS and CDR2 YFSETQ. The whole variable domain, remainder taken from reference TRBV5-1 and TRBJ2-3, is KAGVTQTPRYLIKTRGQQVTLSCSPISGHRSVSWYQQTPGQGLQFLFEYFSETQRNKGNFPGRFSGRQFSNSRSEMNVSTLELGDSALYLCASSSDSTDTQYFGPGTRLTVL.

This clonotype was seen at least ten times. The chain joins TRBV18 to TRBJ2-7, with D uncertain. The CDR3 sequence is 13 residues long. Trimming stripped 2 bases from V and 4 bases from J, with 9 bases between. Germline V gene lookup returns CDR1 KGHSH and CDR2 LQKENI. As DNA, the CDR3 is TGTGCCAGCTCACCAACGGCAGCTTACGAGCAGTACTTC. It translates to CASSPTAAYEQYF.

The rearrangement links TRBV11-2 to TRBJ2-6, with D perhaps matching TRBD1 (6 bases). Looked up from germline, CDR1 is SGHAT and CDR2 is FQNNGV. The V and J ends lost 7 bases and 4 bases respectively, with 14 bases between them. CDR3 length: 15 amino acids. This CDR3 reads CASTKQGSGANVLTF. CDR3 DNA: TGTGCCAGCACAAAACAGGGCAGCGGGGCCAACGTCCTGACTTTC.

This clonotype was detected ten times or more. The chain joins TRBV6-2 or TRBV6-3 to TRBJ2-3, with TRBD1 as a possible D gene (6 bases). CDR3 length: 12 residues. Germline V gene sequence: CDR1 MNHEY, CDR2 SVGEGT. The germline V and J ends were trimmed by 5 bases and 10 bases, with 13 bases remaining between them. Here the CDR3 DNA reads TGTGCCAGCAGTCAGGGGAAAAGGGCGCAGTATTTT. Protein: CASSQGKRAQYF.

Ten or more counts support this clonotype. The chain employs TRBV12-3 or TRBV12-4 and TRBJ1-1; no firm D call. Trimming pared 2 bases from V and 4 bases from J, leaving 14 bases between. CDR3 length: 15 residues. Here the CDR3 reads CASSLQAGGITEAFF. The DNA for the CDR3 is TGTGCCAGCAGTTTACAGGCAGGCGGGATCACTGAAGCTTTCTTT.

V gene TRBV7-2 combines with J gene TRBJ1-5; tentative D call: TRBD1 (6 bases). Between the trimmed V and J ends, which lost 4 bases and 7 bases, there was a span of 14 bases. The CDR3 is made up of 14 amino acids. In germline, CDR1 is SGHTA, CDR2 FQGNSA. The CDR3 reads CASSYSKGGQPQHF. CDR3 DNA sequence: TGTGCCAGCAGCTACAGCAAAGGGGGACAGCCCCAGCATTTT.